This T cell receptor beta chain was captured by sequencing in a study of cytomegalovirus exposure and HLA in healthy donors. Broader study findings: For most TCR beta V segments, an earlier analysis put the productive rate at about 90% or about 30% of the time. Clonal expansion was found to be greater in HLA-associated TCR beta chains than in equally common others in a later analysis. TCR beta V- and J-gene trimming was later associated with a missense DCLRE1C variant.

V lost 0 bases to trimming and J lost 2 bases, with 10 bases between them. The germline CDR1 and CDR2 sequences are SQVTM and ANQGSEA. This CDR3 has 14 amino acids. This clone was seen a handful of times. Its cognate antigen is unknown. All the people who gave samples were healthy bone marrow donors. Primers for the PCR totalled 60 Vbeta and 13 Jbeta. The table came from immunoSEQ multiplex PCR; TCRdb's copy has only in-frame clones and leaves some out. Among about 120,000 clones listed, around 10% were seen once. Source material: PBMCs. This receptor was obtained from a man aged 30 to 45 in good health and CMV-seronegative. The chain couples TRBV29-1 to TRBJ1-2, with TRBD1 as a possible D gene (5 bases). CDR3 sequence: CSVEDKEGNYGYTF. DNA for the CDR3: TGCAGCGTTGAAGATAAGGAGGGGAACTATGGCTACACCTTC.